This T cell receptor beta chain originates from a study of cytomegalovirus exposure and HLA in healthy donors. The study's findings and limits: Analyses of presence and absence presupposed an approximately uniform sequencing depth across donors.

J gave up 5 bases and V 7 bases, and 14 bases lay outside the gene matches. The CDR3 extends over 16 amino acids. CDR1 and CDR2 (germline): LNHDA, SQIVND (reference sequence). Notes on this clone: The antigen is undetermined.

PCR employed 60 Vbeta and 13 Jbeta primers. TCRdb keeps only in-frame clones here, not all; method: immunoSEQ multiplex PCR. The sample lists about 67,000 clones, roughly two thirds occurring once. Sequenced material: PBMCs. The TCR sequence derives from a woman aged 25 to 45 in good health and CMV-seronegative. The chain employs TRBV19 and TRBJ1-1; 9 positions agree with TRBD1. CDR3 region: CASNLPGTGKSTEAFF. As DNA, the CDR3 is TGTGCCAGTAACCTACCCGGGACAGGGAAGAGTACTGAAGCTTTCTTT.